The 9 T cell receptor beta chains given below trace back to one sample, sequenced in a study of vaccination effects on CD4 cells after COVID-19. Produced via immunoSEQ multiplex PCR; TCRdb's table is partial and in-frame only. The sample includes 14,000 or so clones, around 80% of them seen just once. Their target antigens are unknown. Viral peptide pools were used in the ViraFEST assay to expand antigen-specific CD4+ T cells, and sequencing came afterward. The culture ran for 10 days, and then CD4+ T cells were isolated. The person's infection with SARS-CoV-2, confirmed by PCR, took place between March and December 2020. Vaccination of participants consisted of two doses of either the BNT162b2 or mRNA-1273 vaccine. The specimen was CD4+ T cells from PBMCs cultured with SARS-CoV-2 spike peptides, collected after COVID-19 vaccination. The receptors here all came from a human donor who had a prior SARS-CoV-2 infection.

The table lists this clone with a count of one. The rearrangement links TRBV9 to TRBJ2-5, with TRBD2 as a possible D gene (5 bases). V was shortened by 3 bases and J by 4 bases, with 13 bases between the two germline ends. The CDR3 is 14 amino acids. Germline assignment: CDR1 SGDLS and CDR2 YYNGEE. The CDR3 here is CASSADFLAETQYF. The CDR3 nucleotides are TGTGCCAGCAGCGCCGATTTTCTAGCAGAGACCCAGTACTTC.

Sample share makes this clone large. The sample has other DNA sequences that encode this CDR3 too. The V and J genes are TRBV2 and TRBJ1-4, with TRBD1 matching 8 bases. This CDR3 has 15 amino acids. V shed 6 bases and J 2 bases; nucleotides not matched to a gene: 5. Germline V gene lookup returns CDR1 SNHLY and CDR2 FYNNEI. The CDR3 spells CASSENRGTNEKLFF. Here the CDR3 DNA reads TGTGCCAGCAGCGAGAACAGGGGGACTAATGAAAAACTGTTTTTT.

This chain links TRBV11-2 with TRBJ2-1; no clear D. Trimming removed 1 base from V and 10 bases from J, with 8 bases in between. The CDR3 length is 12 residues. Germline-derived CDR1 and CDR2 are SGHAT and FQNNGV. The CDR3 DNA reads TGTGCCAGCAGCTTAGTCCTAGGAGAGCAGTTCTTC. Translation gives CASSLVLGEQFF.

The chain uses TRBV7-8 and TRBJ2-2, with D possibly being TRBD1 (6 bases). With 5 bases removed from V and 4 bases from J, the gap between germline ends came to 17 bases. Germline assignment: CDR1 SGHVS and CDR2 FQNEAQ. The CDR3 is 16 amino acids. CDR3 nucleotide sequence: TGTGCCAGCAGCCCACCTCCTAGGGGGAGCACCGGGGAGCTGTTTTTT. It yields the protein CASSPPPRGSTGELFF.

Here the CDR3 reads CATSRNTGSQAFF. Written as DNA, the CDR3 is TGTGCCACCAGCAGAAACACCGGGTCTCAAGCTTTCTTT. The chain carries TRBV15 and TRBJ1-1; D is unresolved. Per the germline V gene, CDR1 is LNHNV and CDR2 is YYDKDF (reference sequence). The CDR3 runs to 13 residues. The germline V and J ends were trimmed by 2 bases and 9 bases, with 13 bases remaining between them.

This clone occurred a few times. The rearrangement joins TRBV6-5 to TRBJ2-5, with D tentatively TRBD1 (6 bases). This CDR3 region has 15 residues. Trimming took 0 bases from V and 4 from J, leaving 12 bases between them. Germline V lookup: CDR1 MNHEY, CDR2 SVGAGI. This CDR3 reads CASSYSTGNRETQYF. CDR3 nucleotide sequence: TGTGCCAGCAGTTACTCAACAGGGAACCGAGAGACCCAGTACTTC.

The genes are TRBV10-3 and TRBJ1-4; D uncertain. With 4 bases removed from V and 3 bases from J, the gap between germline ends came to 12 bases. CDR1 is ENHRY and CDR2 is SYGVKD in the germline V gene. The CDR3 totals 15 residues. For the CDR3, the DNA is TGTGCCATCAGTGGAGAAACAGAGGCTAATGAAAAACTGTTTTTT. As protein: CAISGETEANEKLFF.

The V call is TRBV30, the J call TRBJ1-1; 7 bases line up with TRBD1. CDR3 length equals 16 residues. The V and J ends lost 1 base and 1 base, in that order; junction bases with no gene match: 9. Germline CDR1 is GTSNPN and CDR2 is SVGIG (reference sequence). CDR3 loop: CAWSANRGRGNTEAFF. In DNA, the CDR3 is TGTGCCTGGAGTGCGAATAGGGGGCGCGGGAACACTGAAGCTTTCTTT.

The chain recombines TRBV5-8 with TRBJ2-1; no firm D call. CDR1 SGHTS and CDR2 YDEGEE come from the germline V gene. V was clipped by 2 bases and J by 0 bases, with 9 bases between them. This CDR3 is 15 amino acids long. CDR3 loop: CASSLSPVSYNEQFF. The DNA of the CDR3 is TGTGCCAGCAGCTTATCACCAGTCTCCTACAATGAGCAGTTCTTC.